These 7 T cell receptor beta chains were all obtained from the same sample, sequenced in a study of T cell repertoires in aging, cancer and after chemotherapy. Peripheral blood genomic DNA, not sorted cells or RNA, was the template. TRB rearrangements spanning V, D and J were amplified using mixed TRB-A/B primers. TCRdb ran MiXCR on the multiplex PCR reads and lists one entry per CDR3 protein. Of over 3,000 distinct CDR3 sequences in the sample, 38% are singletons; the top ten hold under 50%. The sample consisted of blood. These receptors originate from a human donor in good health.

The rearrangement joins TRBV5-1 to TRBJ1-1; D call uncertain. Trimming left V 5 bases short and J 4 bases short, with 6 bases between. Germline loops: CDR1 SGHRS, CDR2 YFSETQ. This CDR3 has 11 residues. DNA of the CDR3: TGCGCCAGCAGAGCGACCACTGAAGCTTTCTTT. Translation gives CASRATTEAFF.

This clonotype was detected only a few times. The chain combines TRBV19 with TRBJ2-3; D may be TRBD1 or TRBD2 (6 bases each). From germline, CDR1 is LNHDA and CDR2 SQIVND (reference sequence). This CDR3 contains 14 residues. The V end lost 5 bases, the J end lost 6 bases, and 15 bases lay between the germline ends. CDR3 nucleotides: TGTGCCAGTAGTCCAGGGGCGGGGCCTGATACGCAGTATTTT. Amino acids: CASSPGAGPDTQYF.

The gene calls are TRBV19 and TRBJ2-4; D call uncertain. The CDR3 sequence is 15 residues long. CDR1 LNHDA and CDR2 SQIVND come from the germline V gene (reference sequence). With 3 bases removed from V and 0 bases from J, the gap between germline ends came to 9 bases. The CDR3 DNA sequence: TGTGCCAGTAGTATGGGGTCCGTAGCCAAAAACATTCAGTACTTC. It is translated as CASSMGSVAKNIQYF.

This chain connects TRBV28 to TRBJ1-1, with 9 bases identical to TRBD1. The germline V gene encodes CDR1 MDHEN and CDR2 SYDVKM. The CDR3 consists of 14 residues. V shed 10 bases and J 6 bases; nucleotides not matched to a gene: 12. This CDR3 is CATRPGQGISEAFF. CDR3 sequence (DNA): TGTGCCACGAGACCGGGACAGGGAATTTCTGAAGCTTTCTTT.

This chain links TRBV5-1 with TRBJ1-2, with 9 bases that match TRBD1. The length of the CDR3 is 13 residues. CDR1 is SGHRS and CDR2 is YFSETQ in the germline V gene. V trimming: 2 bases; J trimming: 6 bases; junction bases outside the gene matches: 2. CDR3 region: CASSFDRGNGYTF. The CDR3 DNA reads TGCGCCAGCAGCTTTGACAGGGGGAATGGCTACACCTTC.

CDR3 sequence (DNA): TGTGCCAGCAGCCCCCCTAGGGGCTCTGGGGCCAACGTCCTGACTTTC. Its protein is CASSPPRGSGANVLTF. The genes are TRBV5-6 and TRBJ2-6, with D possibly matching TRBD1 (5 bases). Germline V lookup: CDR1 SGHDT, CDR2 YYEEEE. Trimming stripped 4 bases from V and 0 bases from J, with 11 bases between. This CDR3 spans 16 amino acids. Drawing the rest from reference TRBV5-6 and TRBJ2-6, the complete variable domain is DAGVTQSPTHLIKTRGQQVTLRCSPKSGHDTVSWYQQALGQGPQFIFQYYEEEERQRGNFPDRFSGHQFPNYSSELNVNALLLGDSALYLCASSPPRGSGANVLTFGAGSRLTVL.

This clonotype occurred a few times. The chain carries TRBV12-3 or TRBV12-4 and TRBJ1-2; TRBD1 agrees at 7 bases. J was trimmed by 7 bases and V by 6 bases; bases with no gene match: 8. This CDR3 has 13 residues. CDR3 coding DNA: TGTGCCAGCAGCACAGGGGTTCTGGGTGGCTACACCTTC. Encoded protein: CASSTGVLGGYTF.